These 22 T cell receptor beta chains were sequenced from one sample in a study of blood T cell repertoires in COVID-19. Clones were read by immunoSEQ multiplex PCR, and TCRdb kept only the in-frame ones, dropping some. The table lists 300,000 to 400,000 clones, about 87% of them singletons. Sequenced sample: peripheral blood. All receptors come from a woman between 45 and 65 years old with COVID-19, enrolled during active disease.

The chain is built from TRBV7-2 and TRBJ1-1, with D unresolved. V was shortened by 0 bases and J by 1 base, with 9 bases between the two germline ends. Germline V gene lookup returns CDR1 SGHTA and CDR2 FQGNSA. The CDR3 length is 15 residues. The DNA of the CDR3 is TGTGCCAGCAGCTTAGCGGAGTTGGGGAACACTGAAGCTTTCTTT. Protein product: CASSLAELGNTEAFF.

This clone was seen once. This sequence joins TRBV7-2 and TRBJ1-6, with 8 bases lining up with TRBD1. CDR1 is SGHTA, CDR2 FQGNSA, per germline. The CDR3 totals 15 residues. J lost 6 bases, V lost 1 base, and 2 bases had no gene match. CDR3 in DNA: TGTGCCAGCAGCTTAGGGACAGGGACTAATTCACCCCTCCACTTT. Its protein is CASSLGTGTNSPLHF.

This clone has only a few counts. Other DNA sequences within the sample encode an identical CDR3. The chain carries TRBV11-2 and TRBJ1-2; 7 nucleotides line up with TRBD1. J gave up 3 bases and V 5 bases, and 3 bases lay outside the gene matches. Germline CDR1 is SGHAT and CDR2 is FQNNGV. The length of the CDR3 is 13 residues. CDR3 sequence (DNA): TGTGCCAGCAGCCAAGACAGGGACTATGGCTACACCTTC. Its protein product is CASSQDRDYGYTF.

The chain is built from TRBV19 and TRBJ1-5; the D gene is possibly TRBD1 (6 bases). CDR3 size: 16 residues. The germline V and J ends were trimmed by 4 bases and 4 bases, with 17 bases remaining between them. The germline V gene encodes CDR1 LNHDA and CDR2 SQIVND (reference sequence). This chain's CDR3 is CASSTPGDIQNQPQHF. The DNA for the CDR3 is TGTGCCAGTAGTACCCCAGGGGACATACAAAATCAGCCCCAGCATTTT.

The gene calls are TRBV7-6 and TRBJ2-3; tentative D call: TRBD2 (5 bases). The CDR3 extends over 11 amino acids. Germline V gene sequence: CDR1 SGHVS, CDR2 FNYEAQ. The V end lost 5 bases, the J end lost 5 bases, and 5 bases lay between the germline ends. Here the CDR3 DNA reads TGTGCCAGCAGCGGAGGAGATACGCAGTATTTT. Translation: CASSGGDTQYF.

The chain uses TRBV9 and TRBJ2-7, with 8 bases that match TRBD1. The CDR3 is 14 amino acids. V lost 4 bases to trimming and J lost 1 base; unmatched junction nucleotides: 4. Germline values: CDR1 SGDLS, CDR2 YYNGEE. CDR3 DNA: TGTGCCAGCAGCTCCCGGACAGGGTCCTACGAGCAGTACTTC. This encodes CASSSRTGSYEQYF.

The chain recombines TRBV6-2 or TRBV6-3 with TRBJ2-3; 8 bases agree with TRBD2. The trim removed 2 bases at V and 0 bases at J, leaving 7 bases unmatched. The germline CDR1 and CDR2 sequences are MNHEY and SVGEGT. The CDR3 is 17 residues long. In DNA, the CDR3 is TGTGCCAGCAGTTACCTTTCTAGCGGGTATAGCACAGATACGCAGTATTTT. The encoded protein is CASSYLSSGYSTDTQYF.

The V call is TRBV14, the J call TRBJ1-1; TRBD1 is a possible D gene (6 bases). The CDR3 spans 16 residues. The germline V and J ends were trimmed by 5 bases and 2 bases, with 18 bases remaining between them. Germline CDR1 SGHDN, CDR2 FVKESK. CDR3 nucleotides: TGTGCCAGCAGCGAAAGGGGGAGGGGCCGTAACACTGAAGCTTTCTTT. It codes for CASSERGRGRNTEAFF.

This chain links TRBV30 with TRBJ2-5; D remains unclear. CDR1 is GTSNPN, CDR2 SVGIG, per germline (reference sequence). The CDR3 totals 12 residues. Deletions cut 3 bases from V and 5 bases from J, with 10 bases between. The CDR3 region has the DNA TGTGCCTGGAGGGCCAATCCGGAGACCCAGTACTTC. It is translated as CAWRANPETQYF. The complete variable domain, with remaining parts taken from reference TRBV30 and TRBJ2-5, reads SQTIHQWPATLVQPVGSPLSLECTVEGTSNPNLYWYRQAAGRGLQLLFYSVGIGQISSEVPQNLSASRPQDRQFILSSKKLLLSDSGFYLCAWRANPETQYFGPGTRLLVL.

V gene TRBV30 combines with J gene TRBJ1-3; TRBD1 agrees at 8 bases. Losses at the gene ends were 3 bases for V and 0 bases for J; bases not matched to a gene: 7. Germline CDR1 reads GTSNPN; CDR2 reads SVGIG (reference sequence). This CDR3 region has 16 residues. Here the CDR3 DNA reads TGTGCCTGGAGCCGACAGGGGATTAGCTCTGGAAACACCATATATTTT. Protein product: CAWSRQGISSGNTIYF.

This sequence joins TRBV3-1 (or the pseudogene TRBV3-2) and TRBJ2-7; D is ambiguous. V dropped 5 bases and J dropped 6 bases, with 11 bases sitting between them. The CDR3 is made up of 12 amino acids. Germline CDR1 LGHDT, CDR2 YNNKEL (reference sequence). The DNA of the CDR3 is TGTGCCAGCAGCGACACCCGTAGCGAGCAGTACTTC. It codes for CASSDTRSEQYF.

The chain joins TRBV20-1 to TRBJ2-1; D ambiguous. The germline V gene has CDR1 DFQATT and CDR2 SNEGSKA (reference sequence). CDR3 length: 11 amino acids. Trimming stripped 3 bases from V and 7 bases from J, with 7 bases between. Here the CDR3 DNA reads TGCAGTGCTAGTTCTAAAAATGAGCAGTTCTTC. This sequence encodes CSASSKNEQFF.

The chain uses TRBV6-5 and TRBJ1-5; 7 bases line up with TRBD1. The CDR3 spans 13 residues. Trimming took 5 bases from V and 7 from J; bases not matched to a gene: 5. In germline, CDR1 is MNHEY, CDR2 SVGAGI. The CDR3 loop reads CASSTGAGQPQHF. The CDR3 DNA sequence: TGTGCCAGCAGTACAGGGGCGGGACAGCCCCAGCATTTT.

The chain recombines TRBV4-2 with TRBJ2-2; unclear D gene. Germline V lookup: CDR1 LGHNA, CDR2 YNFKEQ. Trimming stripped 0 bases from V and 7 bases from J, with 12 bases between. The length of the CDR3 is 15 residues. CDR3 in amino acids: CASSQDSSASGELFF. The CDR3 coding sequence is TGTGCCAGCAGCCAAGATTCTTCCGCCAGCGGGGAGCTGTTTTTT.

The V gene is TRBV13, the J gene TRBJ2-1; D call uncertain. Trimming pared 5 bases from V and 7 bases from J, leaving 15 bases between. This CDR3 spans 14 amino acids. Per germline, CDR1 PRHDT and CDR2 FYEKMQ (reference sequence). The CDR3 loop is CASSTTSRGNEQFF. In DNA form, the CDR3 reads TGTGCCAGCAGCACGACCTCCAGAGGAAATGAGCAGTTCTTC. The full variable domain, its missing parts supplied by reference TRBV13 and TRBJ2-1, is AAGVIQSPRHLIKEKRETATLKCYPIPRHDTVYWYQQGPGQDPQFLISFYEKMQSDKGSIPDRFSAQQFSDYHSELNMSSLELGDSALYFCASSTTSRGNEQFFGPGTRLTVL.

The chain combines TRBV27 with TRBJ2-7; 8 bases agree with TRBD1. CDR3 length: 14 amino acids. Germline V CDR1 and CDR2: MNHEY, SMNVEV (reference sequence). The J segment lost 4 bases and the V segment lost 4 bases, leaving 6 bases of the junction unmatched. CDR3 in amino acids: CASSWTGQYYEQYF. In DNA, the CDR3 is TGTGCCAGCAGTTGGACAGGGCAGTATTACGAGCAGTACTTC.

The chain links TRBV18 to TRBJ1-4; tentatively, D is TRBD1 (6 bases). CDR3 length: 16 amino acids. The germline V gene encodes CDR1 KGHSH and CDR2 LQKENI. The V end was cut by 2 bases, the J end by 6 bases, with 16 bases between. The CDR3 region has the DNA TGTGCCAGCTCACCAGAGGGGGGGCCAGTTTATGAAAAACTGTTTTTT. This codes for CASSPEGGPVYEKLFF. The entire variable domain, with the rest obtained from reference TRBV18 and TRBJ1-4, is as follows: NAGVMQNPRHLVRRRGQEARLRCSPMKGHSHVYWYRQLPEEGLKFMVYLQKENIIDESGMPKERFSAEFPKEGPSILRIQQVVRGDSAAYFCASSPEGGPVYEKLFFGSGTQLSVL.

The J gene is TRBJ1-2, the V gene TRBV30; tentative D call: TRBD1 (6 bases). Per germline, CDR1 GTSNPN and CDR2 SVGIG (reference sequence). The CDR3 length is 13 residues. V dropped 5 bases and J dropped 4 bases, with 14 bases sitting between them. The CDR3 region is CAWEKGGTYGYTF. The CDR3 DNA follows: TGTGCCTGGGAAAAGGGGGGGACCTATGGCTACACCTTC.

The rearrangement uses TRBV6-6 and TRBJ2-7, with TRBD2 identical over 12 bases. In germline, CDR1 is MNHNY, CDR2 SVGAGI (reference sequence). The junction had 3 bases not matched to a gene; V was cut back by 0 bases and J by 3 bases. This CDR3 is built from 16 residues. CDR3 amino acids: CASSYSGTSGFYEQYF. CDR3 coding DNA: TGTGCCAGCAGTTACTCCGGGACTAGCGGGTTCTACGAGCAGTACTTC.

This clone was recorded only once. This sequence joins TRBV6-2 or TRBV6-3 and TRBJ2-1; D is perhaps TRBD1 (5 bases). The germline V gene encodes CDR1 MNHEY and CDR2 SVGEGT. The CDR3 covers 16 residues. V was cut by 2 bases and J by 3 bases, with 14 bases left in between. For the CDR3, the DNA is TGTGCCAGCAGTTACGATGGGGCGTCAAGCTACAATGAGCAGTTCTTC. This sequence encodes CASSYDGASSYNEQFF.

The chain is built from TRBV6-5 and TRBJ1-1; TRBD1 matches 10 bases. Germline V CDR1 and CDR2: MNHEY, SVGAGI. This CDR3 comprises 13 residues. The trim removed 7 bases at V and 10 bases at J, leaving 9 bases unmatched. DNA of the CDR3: TGTGCCAGCACCCAGACAGGGGGCAGGCGAGCTTTCTTT. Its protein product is CASTQTGGRRAFF.

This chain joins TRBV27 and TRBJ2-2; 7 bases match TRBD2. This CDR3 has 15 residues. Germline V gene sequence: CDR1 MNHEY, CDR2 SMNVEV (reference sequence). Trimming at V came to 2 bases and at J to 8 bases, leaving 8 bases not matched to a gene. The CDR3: CASSLVAGPVGELFF. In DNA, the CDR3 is TGTGCCAGCAGTTTAGTAGCGGGCCCGGTGGGGGAGCTGTTTTTT.